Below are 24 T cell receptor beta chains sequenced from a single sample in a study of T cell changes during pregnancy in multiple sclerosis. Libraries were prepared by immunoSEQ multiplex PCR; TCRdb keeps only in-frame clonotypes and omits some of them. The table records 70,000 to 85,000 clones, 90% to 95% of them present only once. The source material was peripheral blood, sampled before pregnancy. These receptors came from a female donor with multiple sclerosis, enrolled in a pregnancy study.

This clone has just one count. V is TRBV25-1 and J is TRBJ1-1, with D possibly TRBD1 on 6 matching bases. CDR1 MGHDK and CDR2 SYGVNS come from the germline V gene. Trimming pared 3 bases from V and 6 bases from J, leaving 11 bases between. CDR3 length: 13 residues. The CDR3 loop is CASSDGGGPEAFF. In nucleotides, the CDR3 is TGTGCCAGCAGTGACGGCGGGGGGCCTGAAGCTTTCTTT.

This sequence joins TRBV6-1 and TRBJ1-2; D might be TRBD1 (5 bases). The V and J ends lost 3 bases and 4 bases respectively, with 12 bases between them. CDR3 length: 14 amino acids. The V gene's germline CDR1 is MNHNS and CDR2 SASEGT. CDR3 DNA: TGTGCCAGCAGTGATGGGGCGAGCGTCTATGGCTACACCTTC. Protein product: CASSDGASVYGYTF.

The CDR3 DNA is TGTGCCAGCAGAAGAGCGGGGGGCTCCTACGAGCAGTACTTC. Translating gives CASRRAGGSYEQYF. J is TRBJ2-7 and V is TRBV6-5; 9 bases are a match to TRBD2. The germline V gene encodes CDR1 MNHEY and CDR2 SVGAGI. V shed 6 bases and J 0 bases; nucleotides not matched to a gene: 3. The CDR3 runs 14 residues.

CDR3 bases: TGCAGTGCCCAACCGGGACTAGCGTACAATGAGCAGTTCTTC. It yields the protein CSAQPGLAYNEQFF. The chain carries TRBV29-1 and TRBJ2-1, with 10 bases matching TRBD2. Looked up from germline, CDR1 is SQVTM and CDR2 is ANQGSEA. This CDR3 comprises 14 residues.

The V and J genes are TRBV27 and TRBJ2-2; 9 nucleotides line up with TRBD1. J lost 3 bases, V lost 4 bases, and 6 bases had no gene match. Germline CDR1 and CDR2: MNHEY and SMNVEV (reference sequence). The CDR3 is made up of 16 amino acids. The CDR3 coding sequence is TGTGCCAGCAGTTCCGGGACAGGGTGGGACACCGGGGAGCTGTTTTTT. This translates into CASSSGTGWDTGELFF.

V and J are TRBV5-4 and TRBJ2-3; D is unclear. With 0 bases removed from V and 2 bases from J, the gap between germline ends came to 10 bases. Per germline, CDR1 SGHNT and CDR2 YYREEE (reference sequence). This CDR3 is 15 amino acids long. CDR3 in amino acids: CASSLAFPLTDTQYF. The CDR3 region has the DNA TGTGCCAGCAGCTTGGCCTTTCCTCTCACAGATACGCAGTATTTT.

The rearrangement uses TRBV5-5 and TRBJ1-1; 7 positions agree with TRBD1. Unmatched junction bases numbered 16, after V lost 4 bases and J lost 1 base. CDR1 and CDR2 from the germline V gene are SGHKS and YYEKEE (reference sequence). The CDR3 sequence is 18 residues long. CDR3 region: CASSVAYRGRGRNTEAFF. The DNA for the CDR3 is TGTGCCAGCAGCGTGGCTTACAGGGGAAGGGGCCGGAACACTGAAGCTTTCTTT.

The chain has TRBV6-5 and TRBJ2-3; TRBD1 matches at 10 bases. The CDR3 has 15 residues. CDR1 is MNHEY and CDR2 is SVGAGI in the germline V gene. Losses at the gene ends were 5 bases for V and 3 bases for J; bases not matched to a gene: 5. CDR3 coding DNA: TGTGCCAGCAGTATGCCGGGACAGGGGACAGATACGCAGTATTTT. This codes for CASSMPGQGTDTQYF.

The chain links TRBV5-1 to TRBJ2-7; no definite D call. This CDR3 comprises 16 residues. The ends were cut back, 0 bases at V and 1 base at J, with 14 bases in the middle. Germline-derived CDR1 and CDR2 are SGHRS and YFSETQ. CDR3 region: CASSLVSDIPSYEQYF. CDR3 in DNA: TGCGCCAGCAGCTTGGTGTCCGACATACCATCCTACGAGCAGTACTTC.

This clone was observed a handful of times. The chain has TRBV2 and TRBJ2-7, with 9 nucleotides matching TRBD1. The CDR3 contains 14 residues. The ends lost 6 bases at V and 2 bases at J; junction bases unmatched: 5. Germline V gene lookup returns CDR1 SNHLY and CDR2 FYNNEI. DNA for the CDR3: TGTGCCAGCAGGGAAACAGGGGGCGCCTACGAGCAGTACTTC. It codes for CASRETGGAYEQYF.

The CDR3 DNA reads TGTGCCAGCAGCCCCGGACTAGCCGCAGATACGCAGTATTTT. Amino acids: CASSPGLAADTQYF. V and J are TRBV2 and TRBJ2-3; 8 bases map to TRBD2. This CDR3 has 14 amino acids. CDR1 SNHLY and CDR2 FYNNEI come from the germline V gene. The V segment lost 6 bases and the J segment 4 bases; nucleotides outside the gene matches: 6.

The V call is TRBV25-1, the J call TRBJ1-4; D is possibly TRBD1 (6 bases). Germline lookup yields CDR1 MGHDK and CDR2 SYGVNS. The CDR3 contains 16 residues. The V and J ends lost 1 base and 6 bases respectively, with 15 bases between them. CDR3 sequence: CASSEFFPGVDEKLFF. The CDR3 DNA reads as TGTGCCAGCAGTGAATTCTTCCCAGGGGTGGATGAAAAACTGTTTTTT.

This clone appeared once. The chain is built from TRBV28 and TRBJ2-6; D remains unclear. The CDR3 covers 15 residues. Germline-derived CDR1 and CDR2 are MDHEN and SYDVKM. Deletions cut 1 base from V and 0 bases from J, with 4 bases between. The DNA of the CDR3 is TGTGCCAGCAGTTTATTTCGCTCTGGGGCCAACGTCCTGACTTTC. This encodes CASSLFRSGANVLTF.

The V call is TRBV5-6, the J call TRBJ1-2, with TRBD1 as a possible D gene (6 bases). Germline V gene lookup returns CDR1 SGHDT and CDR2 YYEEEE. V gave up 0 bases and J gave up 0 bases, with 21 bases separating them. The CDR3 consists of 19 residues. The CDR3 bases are TGTGCCAGCAGCTTGGCCCGACAGGTAACAAGCAGACCTAACTATGGCTACACCTTC. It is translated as CASSLARQVTSRPNYGYTF.

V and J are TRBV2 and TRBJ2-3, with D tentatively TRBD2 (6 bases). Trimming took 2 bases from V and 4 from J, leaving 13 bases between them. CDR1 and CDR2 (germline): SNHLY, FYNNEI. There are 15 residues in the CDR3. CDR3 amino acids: CASSESGAESDTQYF. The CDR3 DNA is TGTGCCAGCAGTGAATCGGGAGCGGAGTCAGATACGCAGTATTTT. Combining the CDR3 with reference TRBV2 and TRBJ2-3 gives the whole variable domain EPEVTQTPSHQVTQMGQEVILRCVPISNHLYFYWYRQILGQKVEFLVSFYNNEISEKSEIFDDQFSVERPDGSNFTLKIRSTKLEDSAMYFCASSESGAESDTQYFGPGTRLTVL.

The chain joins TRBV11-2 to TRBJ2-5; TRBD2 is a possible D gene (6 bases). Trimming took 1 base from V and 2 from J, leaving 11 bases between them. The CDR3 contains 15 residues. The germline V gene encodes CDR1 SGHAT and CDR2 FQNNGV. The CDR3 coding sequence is TGTGCCAGCAGCTTAGGGGGTGGGGGGCAAGAGACCCAGTACTTC. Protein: CASSLGGGGQETQYF.

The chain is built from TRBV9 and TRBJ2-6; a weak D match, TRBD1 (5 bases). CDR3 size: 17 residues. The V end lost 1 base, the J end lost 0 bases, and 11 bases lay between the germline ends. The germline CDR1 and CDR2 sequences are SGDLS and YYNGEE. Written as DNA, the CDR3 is TGTGCCAGCAGCGTATTCGTAAGGGGCTCTGGGGCCAACGTCCTGACTTTC. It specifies CASSVFVRGSGANVLTF.

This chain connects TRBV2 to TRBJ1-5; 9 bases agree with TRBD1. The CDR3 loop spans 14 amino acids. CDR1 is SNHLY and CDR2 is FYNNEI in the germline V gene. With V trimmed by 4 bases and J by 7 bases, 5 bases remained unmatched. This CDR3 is CASSAGQGLQPQHF. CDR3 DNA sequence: TGTGCCAGCAGTGCAGGACAGGGGCTCCAGCCCCAGCATTTT.

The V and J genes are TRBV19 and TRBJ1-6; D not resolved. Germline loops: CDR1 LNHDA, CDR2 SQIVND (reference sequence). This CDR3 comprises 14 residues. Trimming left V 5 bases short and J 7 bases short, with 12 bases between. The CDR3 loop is CASSSGNLNSPLHF. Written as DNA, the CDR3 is TGTGCCAGTAGTTCCGGGAATCTGAATTCACCCCTCCACTTT.

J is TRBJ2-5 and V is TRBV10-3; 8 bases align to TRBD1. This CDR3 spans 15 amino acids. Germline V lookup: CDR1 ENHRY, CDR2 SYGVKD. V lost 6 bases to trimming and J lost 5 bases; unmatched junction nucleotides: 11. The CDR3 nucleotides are TGTGCCATCAGGATCCCCGGACAGGGTCCCGAGACCCAGTACTTC. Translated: CAIRIPGQGPETQYF.

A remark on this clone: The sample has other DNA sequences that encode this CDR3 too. Here the CDR3 reads CASSVDRNTEAFF. CDR3 coding DNA: TGTGCCAGCAGCGTAGATAGGAACACTGAAGCTTTCTTT. The rearrangement uses TRBV9 and TRBJ1-1; D not certain. V shed 0 bases and J shed 1 base, with 4 bases lying between them. The CDR3 totals 13 residues. The germline gives CDR1 SGDLS, CDR2 YYNGEE.

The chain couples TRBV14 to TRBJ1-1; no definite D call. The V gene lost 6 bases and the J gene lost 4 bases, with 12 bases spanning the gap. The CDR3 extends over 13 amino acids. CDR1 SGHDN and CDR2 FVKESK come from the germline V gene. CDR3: CASSLFEATEAFF. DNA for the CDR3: TGTGCCAGCAGTCTATTCGAGGCCACTGAAGCTTTCTTT.

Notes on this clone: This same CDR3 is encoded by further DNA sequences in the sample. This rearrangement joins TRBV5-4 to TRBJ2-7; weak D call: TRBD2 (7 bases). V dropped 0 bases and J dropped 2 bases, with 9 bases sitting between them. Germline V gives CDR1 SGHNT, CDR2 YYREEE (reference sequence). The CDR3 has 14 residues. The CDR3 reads CASSLAGGPYEQYF. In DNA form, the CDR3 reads TGTGCCAGCAGCTTGGCGGGGGGCCCCTACGAGCAGTACTTC.

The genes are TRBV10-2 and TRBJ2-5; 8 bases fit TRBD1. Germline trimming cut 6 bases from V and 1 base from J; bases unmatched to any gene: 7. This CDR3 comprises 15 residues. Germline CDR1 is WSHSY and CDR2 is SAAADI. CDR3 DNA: TGCGCCAGCAGCCGGACAGGGCGCATCCAAGAGACCCAGTACTTC. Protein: CASSRTGRIQETQYF.